The T cell receptor beta chain under discussion was sequenced for a study of T cells in women clearing cervical HPV infection. Assay used: immunoSEQ multiplex PCR; TCRdb lists only in-frame clones, some missing. The sample shows some 33,000 clones, and approximately 8.4% sits with its ten largest clones. The sample comprised blood buffy coat. The TCR was taken from a woman aged 18 to 75 with a cervical HPV16 infection that either progressed to CIN3+ or cleared (not recorded which).

The CDR3 bases that were read are TGTGCCAGCACCGGGGGATACGAG. Translation: CASTGGYE. The whole CDR3 reads CASTGGYEQYF. The chain joins TRBV11-2 to TRBJ2-7, with D perhaps TRBD2 (6 bases). The read halts 3 residues ahead of the CDR3 end, with the missing end drawn from the germline J gene. This CDR3 has 11 residues. CDR1 SGHAT and CDR2 FQNNGV come from the germline V gene. Trimming cost V 7 bases and J 4 bases, with 8 bases left between them. Supplemented by reference TRBV11-2 and TRBJ2-7, the full variable domain reads EAGVAQSPRYKIIEKRQSVAFWCNPISGHATLYWYQQILGQGPKLLIQFQNNGVVDDSQLPKDRFSAERLKGVDSTLKIQPAKLEDSAVYLCASTGGYEQYFGPGTRLTVT.